This T cell receptor (beta chain) was identified during a study of OX40 agonist ivuxolimab in advanced cancers. Points on this clone: The antigen is unknown.

This CDR3 has 14 residues. Germline CDR1 reads ENHRY; CDR2 reads SYGVKD. J was trimmed by 12 bases and V by 10 bases; bases with no gene match: 18. Findings and limits, study-wide: Normalized T-cell clonal expansion was also low in some nonresponders.

Assay: immunoSEQ multiplex PCR; the TCRdb copy retains only in-frame clones and omits some. The table lists 73,000 or so clones, roughly 90% of them singletons, with 10% in the top ten. The chain recombines TRBV10-3 with TRBJ2-1, with TRBD1 identical over 7 bases. The receptor's source is an adult with an advanced solid tumor such as melanoma, head and neck, liver or kidney cancer. The sample here was CD4+ or CD8+ T cells sorted from blood, taken in a trial of the OX40 agonist ivuxolimab. CDR3 sequence: CATIRDSSDRGQFF. In nucleotides, the CDR3 is TGTGCCACCATCAGGGACAGCTCCGATCGCGGGCAGTTCTTC.